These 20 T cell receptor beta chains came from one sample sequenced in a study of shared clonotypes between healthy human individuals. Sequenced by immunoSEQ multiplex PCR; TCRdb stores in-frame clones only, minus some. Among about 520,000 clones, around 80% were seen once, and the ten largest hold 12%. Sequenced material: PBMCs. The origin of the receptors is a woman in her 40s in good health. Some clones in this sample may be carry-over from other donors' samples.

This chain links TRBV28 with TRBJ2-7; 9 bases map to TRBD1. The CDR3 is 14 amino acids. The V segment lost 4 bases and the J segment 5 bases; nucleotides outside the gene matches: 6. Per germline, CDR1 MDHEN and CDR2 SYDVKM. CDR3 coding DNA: TGTGCCAGCAGTTCCGGACAGGGGTGGGACGAGCAGTACTTC. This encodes CASSSGQGWDEQYF.

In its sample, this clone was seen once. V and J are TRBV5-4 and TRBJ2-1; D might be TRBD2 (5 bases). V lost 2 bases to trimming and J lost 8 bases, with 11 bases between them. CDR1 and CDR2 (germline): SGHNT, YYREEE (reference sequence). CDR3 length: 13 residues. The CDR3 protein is CASSFYAGDEQFF. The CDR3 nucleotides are TGTGCCAGCAGCTTCTACGCGGGCGATGAGCAGTTCTTC.

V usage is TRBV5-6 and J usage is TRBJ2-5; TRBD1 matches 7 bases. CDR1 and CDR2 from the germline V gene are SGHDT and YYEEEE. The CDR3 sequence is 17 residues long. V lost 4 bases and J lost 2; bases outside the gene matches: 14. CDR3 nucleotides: TGTGCCAGCAGCACCCAACGGGCAGGGGGTCTTCAAGAGACCCAGTACTTC. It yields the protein CASSTQRAGGLQETQYF.

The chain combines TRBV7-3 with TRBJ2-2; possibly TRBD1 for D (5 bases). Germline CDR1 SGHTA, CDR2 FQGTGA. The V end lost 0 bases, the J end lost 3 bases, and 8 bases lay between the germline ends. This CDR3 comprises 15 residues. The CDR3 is CASSLTDRDTGELFF. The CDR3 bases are TGTGCCAGCAGCTTAACCGACAGAGACACCGGGGAGCTGTTTTTT.

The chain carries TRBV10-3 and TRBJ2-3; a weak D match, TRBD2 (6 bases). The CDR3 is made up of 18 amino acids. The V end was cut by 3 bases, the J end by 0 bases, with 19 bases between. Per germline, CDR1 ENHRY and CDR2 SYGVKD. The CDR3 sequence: CAISDPHSGRGSTDTQYF. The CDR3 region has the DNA TGTGCCATCAGTGACCCCCATAGCGGAAGGGGAAGCACAGATACGCAGTATTTT.

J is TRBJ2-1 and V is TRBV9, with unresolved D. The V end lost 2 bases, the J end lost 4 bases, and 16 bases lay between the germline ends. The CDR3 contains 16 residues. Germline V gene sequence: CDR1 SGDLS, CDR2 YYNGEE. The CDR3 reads CASSVGGRATYNEQFF. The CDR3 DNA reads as TGTGCCAGCAGCGTGGGCGGCCGGGCGACTTACAATGAGCAGTTCTTC.

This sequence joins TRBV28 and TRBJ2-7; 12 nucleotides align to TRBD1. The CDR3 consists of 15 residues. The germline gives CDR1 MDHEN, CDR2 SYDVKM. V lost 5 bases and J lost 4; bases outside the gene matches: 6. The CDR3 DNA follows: TGTGCCAGCAGTCCCGGGACAGGGGGCCAGTACGAGCAGTACTTC. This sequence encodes CASSPGTGGQYEQYF.

The CDR3 spells CASRRLGTPLYNEQFF. CDR3 coding DNA: TGTGCCAGCAGAAGACTAGGGACGCCACTCTACAATGAGCAGTTCTTC. The chain carries TRBV11-2 and TRBJ2-1; a possible D gene is TRBD2 (6 bases). V lost 6 bases, J lost 3 bases, and 18 bases lay in between. This CDR3 has 16 residues. Germline V gene sequence: CDR1 SGHAT, CDR2 FQNNGV.

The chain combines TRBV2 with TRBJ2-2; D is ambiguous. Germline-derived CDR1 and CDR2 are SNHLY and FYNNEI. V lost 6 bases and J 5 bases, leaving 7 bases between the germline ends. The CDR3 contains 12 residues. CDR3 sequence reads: CASRAVTGELFF. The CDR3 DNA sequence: TGTGCCAGCAGAGCCGTTACCGGGGAGCTGTTTTTT.

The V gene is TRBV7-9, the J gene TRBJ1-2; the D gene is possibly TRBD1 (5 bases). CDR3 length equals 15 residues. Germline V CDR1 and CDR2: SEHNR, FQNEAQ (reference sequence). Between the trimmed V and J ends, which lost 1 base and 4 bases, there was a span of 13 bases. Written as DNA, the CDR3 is TGTGCCAGCAGCTTAGTGCCAGGGCTGGCCTATGGCTACACCTTC. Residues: CASSLVPGLAYGYTF.

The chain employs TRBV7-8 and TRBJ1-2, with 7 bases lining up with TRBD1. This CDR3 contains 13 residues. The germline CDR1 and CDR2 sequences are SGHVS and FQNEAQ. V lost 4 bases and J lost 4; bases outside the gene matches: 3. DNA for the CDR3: TGTGCCAGCAGCTCGACAGGGCCCTATGGCTACACCTTC. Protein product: CASSSTGPYGYTF.

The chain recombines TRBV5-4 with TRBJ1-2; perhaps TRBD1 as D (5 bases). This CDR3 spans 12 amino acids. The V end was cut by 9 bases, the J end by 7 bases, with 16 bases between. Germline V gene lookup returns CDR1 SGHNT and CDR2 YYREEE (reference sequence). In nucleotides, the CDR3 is TGTGCCATCCAAATTGTTGGGGCTGGCTACACCTTC. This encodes CAIQIVGAGYTF.

The CDR3 here is CASSKGTSSYGYTF. The CDR3 DNA is TGTGCCAGCAGCAAGGGGACATCCTCCTATGGCTACACCTTC. This sequence joins TRBV9 and TRBJ1-2; the D gene is possibly TRBD1 (6 bases). V gave up 4 bases and J gave up 4 bases, with 14 bases separating them. The CDR3 is made up of 14 amino acids. Germline V gene sequence: CDR1 SGDLS, CDR2 YYNGEE.

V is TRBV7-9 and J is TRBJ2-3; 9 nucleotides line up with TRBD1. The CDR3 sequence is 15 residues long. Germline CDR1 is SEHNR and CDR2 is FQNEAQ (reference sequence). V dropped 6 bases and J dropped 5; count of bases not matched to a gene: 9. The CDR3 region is CASSSNRGRGDTQYF. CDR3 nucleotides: TGTGCCAGCAGTAGCAACAGGGGGCGCGGAGATACGCAGTATTTT.

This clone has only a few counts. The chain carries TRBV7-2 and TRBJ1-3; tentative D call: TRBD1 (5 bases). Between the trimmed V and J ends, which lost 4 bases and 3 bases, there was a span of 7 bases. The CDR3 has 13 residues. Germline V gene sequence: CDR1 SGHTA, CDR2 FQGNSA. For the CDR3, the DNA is TGTGCCAGCAGCTCAGGGTTTGGAAACACCATATATTTT. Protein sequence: CASSSGFGNTIYF.

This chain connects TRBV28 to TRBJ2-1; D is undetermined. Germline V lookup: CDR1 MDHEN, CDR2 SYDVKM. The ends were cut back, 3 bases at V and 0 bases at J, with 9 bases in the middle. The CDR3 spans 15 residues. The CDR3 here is CASSFFQSSYNEQFF. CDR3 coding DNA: TGTGCCAGCAGTTTTTTCCAGAGCTCCTACAATGAGCAGTTCTTC. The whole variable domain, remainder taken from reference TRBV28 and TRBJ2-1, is DVKVTQSSRYLVKRTGEKVFLECVQDMDHENMFWYRQDPGLGLRLIYFSYDVKMKEKGDIPEGYSVSREKKERFSLILESASTNQTSMYLCASSFFQSSYNEQFFGPGTRLTVL.

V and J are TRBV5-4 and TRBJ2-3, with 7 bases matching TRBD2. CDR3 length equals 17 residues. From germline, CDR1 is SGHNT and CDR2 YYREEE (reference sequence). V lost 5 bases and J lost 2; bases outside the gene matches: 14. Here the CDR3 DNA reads TGTGCCAGCAGACACCCAACCGGGACTACCCACACAGATACGCAGTATTTT. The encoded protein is CASRHPTGTTHTDTQYF. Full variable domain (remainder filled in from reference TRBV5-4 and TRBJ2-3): ETGVTQSPTHLIKTRGQQVTLRCSSQSGHNTVSWYQQALGQGPQFIFQYYREEENGRGNFPPRFSGLQFPNYSSELNVNALELDDSALYLCASRHPTGTTHTDTQYFGPGTRLTVL.

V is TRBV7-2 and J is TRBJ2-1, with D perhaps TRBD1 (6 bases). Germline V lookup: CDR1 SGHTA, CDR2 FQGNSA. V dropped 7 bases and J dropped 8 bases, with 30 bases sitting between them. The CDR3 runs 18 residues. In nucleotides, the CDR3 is TGTGCCAGCACCAATAACCCTATTGGGGCAGGGGCTGTGGATGAGCAGTTCTTC. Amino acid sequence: CASTNNPIGAGAVDEQFF.

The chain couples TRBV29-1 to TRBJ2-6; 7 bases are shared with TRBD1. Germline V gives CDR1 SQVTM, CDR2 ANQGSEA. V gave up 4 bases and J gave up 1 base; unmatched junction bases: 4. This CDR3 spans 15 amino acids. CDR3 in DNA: TGCAGCGTTGGGACAGGCCTATCTGGGGCCAACGTCCTGACTTTC. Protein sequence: CSVGTGLSGANVLTF.

The chain's CDR3 is CASSFSPRTEAFF. DNA of the CDR3: TGTGCCAGCAGTTTTTCCCCCAGAACTGAAGCTTTCTTT. The chain uses TRBV27 and TRBJ1-1, with D unclear. This CDR3 is built from 13 residues. Trimming took 3 bases from V and 5 from J, leaving 10 bases between them. Germline CDR1 MNHEY, CDR2 SMNVEV (reference sequence).